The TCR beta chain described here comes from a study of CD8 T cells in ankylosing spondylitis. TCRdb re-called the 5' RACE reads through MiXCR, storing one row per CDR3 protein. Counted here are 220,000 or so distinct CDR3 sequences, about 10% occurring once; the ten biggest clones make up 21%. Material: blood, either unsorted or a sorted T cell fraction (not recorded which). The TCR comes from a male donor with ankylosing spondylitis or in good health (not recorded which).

CDR3 residues: CASSQAPGLGSPLHF. The CDR3 bases are TGTGCCAGCAGCCAAGCGCCGGGGTTAGGGTCACCCCTCCACTTT. The chain links TRBV3-1 to TRBJ1-6; D unclear. CDR1 is LGHDT, CDR2 YNNKEL, per germline (reference sequence). This CDR3 spans 15 amino acids. V gave up 1 base and J gave up 10 bases, with 14 bases separating them.